These 19 T cell receptor beta chains share one sample of origin, sequenced in a study of blood T cells in healthy people across ages. A second PCR, run for roughly 6 to 11 cycles, used a sample-barcoded 5' primer plus a J-beta primer mix. TCRdb used MiXCR to reprocess the 5' RACE reads, holding one entry per CDR3 protein. The sample lists 1.5 million to 2 million distinct CDR3 sequences, roughly 49% occurring once. The specimen sequenced was blood. Receptor source: a woman in her thirties or forties in good health.

The chain carries TRBV28 and TRBJ1-4; maybe TRBD1 (6 bases). This CDR3 contains 13 residues. Germline V lookup: CDR1 MDHEN, CDR2 SYDVKM. Between the trimmed V and J ends, which lost 7 bases and 10 bases, there was a span of 16 bases. The CDR3 loop reads CASMGGPTGKLFF. Written as DNA, the CDR3 is TGTGCCAGCATGGGGGGCCCAACGGGAAAACTGTTTTTT. The full variable domain, with the rest looked up from reference TRBV28 and TRBJ1-4, is DVKVTQSSRYLVKRTGEKVFLECVQDMDHENMFWYRQDPGLGLRLIYFSYDVKMKEKGDIPEGYSVSREKKERFSLILESASTNQTSMYLCASMGGPTGKLFFGSGTQLSVL.

The V gene is TRBV7-2, the J gene TRBJ1-2; 9 bases match TRBD1. The trim removed 6 bases at V and 6 bases at J, leaving 5 bases unmatched. Per the germline V gene, CDR1 is SGHTA and CDR2 is FQGNSA. The CDR3 has 13 amino acids. CDR3 DNA: TGTGCCAGCAGTCCGGACAGGGGTAATGGCTACACCTTC. The encoded protein is CASSPDRGNGYTF.

In DNA, the CDR3 is TGCGCCAGCGCCCCCGGGACAGTCCAAGAGACCCAGTACTTC. Its protein is CASAPGTVQETQYF. The V gene is TRBV5-1, the J gene TRBJ2-5; 7 bases are shared with TRBD1. Trimming took 7 bases from V and 1 from J; bases not matched to a gene: 7. CDR1 is SGHRS and CDR2 is YFSETQ in the germline V gene. CDR3 size: 14 residues.

V usage is TRBV25-1 and J usage is TRBJ2-1; 9 bases match TRBD2. This CDR3 is 14 amino acids long. Germline CDR1 reads MGHDK; CDR2 reads SYGVNS. V shed 3 bases and J 10 bases; nucleotides not matched to a gene: 7. The CDR3 bases are TGTGCCAGCAGTGAGTTAGCGGGGGTAAAAGAGCAGTTCTTC. This sequence encodes CASSELAGVKEQFF. Complete variable domain (other parts from reference TRBV25-1 and TRBJ2-1): EADIYQTPRYLVIGTGKKITLECSQTMGHDKMYWYQQDPGMELHLIHYSYGVNSTEKGDLSSESTVSRIRTEHFPLTLESARPSHTSQYLCASSELAGVKEQFFGPGTRLTVL.

This clonotype was seen more than once but under ten times. The CDR3 protein is CASSVFTGELFF. As DNA, the CDR3 is TGTGCCAGCAGTGTTTTCACCGGGGAGCTGTTTTTT. This rearrangement joins TRBV2 to TRBJ2-2; D remains unclear. Germline-derived CDR1 and CDR2 are SNHLY and FYNNEI. This CDR3 has 12 amino acids. Deletions cut 4 bases from V and 4 bases from J, with 4 bases between.

This clonotype was found a few times. The chain links TRBV5-1 to TRBJ2-4, with D perhaps matching TRBD1 (9 bases). The DNA matches TRBJ2-7 better at its end, which makes the J call doubtful. The CDR3 contains 15 residues. Germline V gives CDR1 SGHRS, CDR2 YFSETQ. CDR3 region: CASSREGTGTYEQYF. Written as DNA, the CDR3 is TGCGCCAGCAGCCGGGAGGGGACAGGGACCTACGAGCAGTACTTC.

This clonotype was detected a few times. The V gene is TRBV4-3, the J gene TRBJ2-3, with D maybe TRBD2 (6 bases). Trimming took 8 bases from V and 3 from J, leaving 18 bases between them. This CDR3 region has 15 residues. Germline values: CDR1 LGHNA, CDR2 YSLEER. DNA for the CDR3: TGCGCCAGCTTACAAGTCCGGGGGAGGACAGATACGCAGTATTTT. It codes for CASLQVRGRTDTQYF.

The V and J genes are TRBV11-1 and TRBJ2-2, with TRBD1 matching over 7 bases. CDR1 and CDR2 (germline): SGHAT, FQDESV (reference sequence). V shed 2 bases and J 4 bases; nucleotides not matched to a gene: 13. This CDR3 spans 18 amino acids. The CDR3 DNA reads TGTGCCAGCAGCTTACCCGCTCGACAGGGAAGCGGCACCGGGGAGCTGTTTTTT. Amino acid sequence: CASSLPARQGSGTGELFF.

The chain uses TRBV20-1 and TRBJ2-7, with 11 bases matching TRBD1. The V and J ends lost 5 bases and 6 bases, in that order; junction bases with no gene match: 6. CDR1 is DFQATT and CDR2 is SNEGSKA in the germline V gene (reference sequence). This CDR3 has 13 amino acids. CDR3 loop: CSAPPGTGGEQYF. The CDR3 DNA reads as TGCAGTGCTCCTCCCGGGACAGGGGGCGAGCAGTACTTC.

This clonotype was counted a few times. Germline is not matched at one junction end, which may reflect a read error. The gene calls are TRBV7-9 and TRBJ2-5; D possibly matches TRBD1 or TRBD2 (6 bases each). CDR1 SEHNR and CDR2 FQNEAQ come from the germline V gene (reference sequence). CDR3 length: 15 residues. The CDR3 reads CASNLGGWGSNEQYF. CDR3 coding DNA: TGTGCCAGCAACTTAGGGGGGTGGGGGTCCAATGAGCAGTACTTC.

This clonotype was picked up a small number of times. The V call is TRBV20-1, the J call TRBJ2-7, with D perhaps matching TRBD2 (7 bases). Trimming stripped 5 bases from V and 2 bases from J, with 10 bases between. Germline assignment: CDR1 DFQATT and CDR2 SNEGSKA (reference sequence). The CDR3 runs 12 residues. CDR3 bases: TGCAGTGCTGAGGGGGGGGCCTACGAGCAGTACTTC. As protein: CSAEGGAYEQYF.

V is TRBV6-5 and J is TRBJ2-1; 12 bases map to TRBD2. This CDR3 is built from 15 residues. CDR1 and CDR2 from the germline V gene are MNHEY and SVGAGI. With 9 bases clipped from V and 3 bases from J, the junction kept 6 bases outside the gene matches. This CDR3 reads CASTSGGTLYNEQFF. DNA for the CDR3: TGTGCCAGTACTAGCGGGGGGACCCTCTACAATGAGCAGTTCTTC.

Concerning this clonotype itself: One end of the junction varies from germline; a read error may be responsible. The genes are TRBV7-2 and TRBJ2-5; D is perhaps TRBD1 (5 bases). The J call is in doubt because the DNA end fits TRBJ2-7 better. This CDR3 has 16 amino acids. In germline, CDR1 is SGHTA, CDR2 FQGNSA. The CDR3 region is CAGSLGVTAISYEQYF. The CDR3 DNA is TGTGCCGGCAGCTTAGGGGTGACAGCCATTTCCTACGAGCAGTACTTC.

The CDR3 DNA reads as TGCGCCAGCAGCCAAGAGGACAGGGGTAGAGAGACCCAGTACTTC. The encoded protein is CASSQEDRGRETQYF. The chain carries TRBV4-1 and TRBJ2-5, with TRBD1 matching 9 bases. There are 15 residues in the CDR3. Germline lookup yields CDR1 MGHRA and CDR2 YSYEKL. V was pared by 0 bases and J by 4 bases, with 3 bases of the junction left unmatched.

This clonotype was seen only a few times. The V gene is TRBV5-6, the J gene TRBJ2-3; 8 bases align to TRBD2. CDR1 and CDR2 from the germline V gene are SGHDT and YYEEEE. The CDR3 is 16 residues long. With V trimmed by 5 bases and J by 1 base, 9 bases remained unmatched. The CDR3 nucleotides are TGTGCCAGCAGTACCAATCCGGGACTAGGCACAGATACGCAGTATTTT. Translated, it gives CASSTNPGLGTDTQYF. Variable domain in full (rest from reference TRBV5-6 and TRBJ2-3): DAGVTQSPTHLIKTRGQQVTLRCSPKSGHDTVSWYQQALGQGPQFIFQYYEEEERQRGNFPDRFSGHQFPNYSSELNVNALLLGDSALYLCASSTNPGLGTDTQYFGPGTRLTVL.

The table lists this clonotype with a few counts. In DNA form, the CDR3 reads TGCGCCATCCCACAGGGGACCAAAAACATTCAGTACTTC. It translates to CAIPQGTKNIQYF. The gene calls are TRBV5-1 and TRBJ2-4, with 7 bases identical to TRBD1. The germline V gene encodes CDR1 SGHRS and CDR2 YFSETQ. The V gene end was trimmed by 9 bases and the J gene end by 2 bases; junction bases not matched to a gene: 5. The CDR3 sequence is 13 residues long.

This clonotype came up a few times. The chain is built from TRBV7-9 and TRBJ2-7, with 10 bases aligning to TRBD1. This CDR3 region has 17 residues. Losses at the gene ends were 4 bases for V and 5 bases for J; bases not matched to a gene: 14. In germline, CDR1 is SEHNR, CDR2 FQNEAQ (reference sequence). The CDR3 bases are TGTGCCAGCAGCTCAAATCTAGGGGACAGGGGAAACGACGAGCAGTACTTC. This gives the protein CASSSNLGDRGNDEQYF. Filled out from reference TRBV7-9 and TRBJ2-7, the complete variable domain reads DTGVSQNPRHKITKRGQNVTFRCDPISEHNRLYWYRQTLGQGPEFLTYFQNEAQLEKSRLLSDRFSAERPKGSFSTLEIQRTEQGDSAMYLCASSSNLGDRGNDEQYFGPGTRLTVT.

This sequence joins TRBV21-1 and TRBJ2-7; TRBD1 reflects the table's D call only, with no check against the DNA. TRBV21-1 is listed as a pseudogene. This CDR3 contains 16 residues. CDR3 sequence: CASSKHVPGGLNEQYF. The CDR3 region has the DNA TGTGCCAGCAGCAAACACGTCCCCGGGGGCTTGAACGAGCAGTACTTC.

The chain recombines TRBV7-2 with TRBJ2-3; D unresolved. V lost 2 bases and J lost 6, with 15 bases in between. The CDR3 is 15 amino acids. The V gene's germline CDR1 is SGHTA and CDR2 FQGNSA. The CDR3 is CASSLNDPLFDTQYF. The CDR3 DNA reads as TGTGCCAGCAGCTTAAACGATCCCTTATTCGATACGCAGTATTTT.